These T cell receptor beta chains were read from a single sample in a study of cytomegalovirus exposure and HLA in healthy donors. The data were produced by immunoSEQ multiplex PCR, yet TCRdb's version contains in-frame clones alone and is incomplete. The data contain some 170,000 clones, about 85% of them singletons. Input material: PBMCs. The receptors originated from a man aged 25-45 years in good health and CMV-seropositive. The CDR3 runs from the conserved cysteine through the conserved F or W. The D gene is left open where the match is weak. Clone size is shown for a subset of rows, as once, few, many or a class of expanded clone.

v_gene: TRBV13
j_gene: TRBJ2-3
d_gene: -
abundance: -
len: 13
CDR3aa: CASSAPYTDTQYF
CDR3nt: TGTGCCAGCAGCGCCCCCTACACAGATACGCAGTATTTT

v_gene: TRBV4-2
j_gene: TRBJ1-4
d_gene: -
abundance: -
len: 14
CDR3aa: CASSQAQLMEKLFF
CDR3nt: TGTGCCAGCAGCCAAGCACAGCTAATGGAAAAACTGTTTTTT

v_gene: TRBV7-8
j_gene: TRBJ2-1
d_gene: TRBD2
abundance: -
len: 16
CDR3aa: CASTFRRGLDSDEQFF
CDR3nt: TGTGCCAGCACCTTTCGGAGGGGACTAGACTCGGATGAGCAGTTCTTC

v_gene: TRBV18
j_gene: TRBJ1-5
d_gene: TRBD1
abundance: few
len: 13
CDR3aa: CASRQGEDQPQHF
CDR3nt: TGTGCCAGTCGACAGGGGGAGGATCAGCCCCAGCATTTT

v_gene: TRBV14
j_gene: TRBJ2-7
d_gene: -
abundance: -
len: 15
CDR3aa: CASSQGAGWAYEQYF
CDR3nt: TGTGCCAGCAGCCAAGGTGCGGGCTGGGCCTACGAGCAGTACTTC

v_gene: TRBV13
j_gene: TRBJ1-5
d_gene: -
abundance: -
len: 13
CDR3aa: CASSFGEGQPQHF
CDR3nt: TGTGCCAGCAGCTTTGGGGAGGGGCAGCCCCAGCATTTT

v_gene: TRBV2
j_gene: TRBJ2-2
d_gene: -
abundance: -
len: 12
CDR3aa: CASRPEVGELFF
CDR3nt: TGTGCCAGCAGGCCAGAGGTCGGGGAGCTGTTTTTT

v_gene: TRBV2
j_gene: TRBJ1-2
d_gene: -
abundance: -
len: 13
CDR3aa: CASRWAPGGGYTF
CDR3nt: TGTGCCAGCAGATGGGCCCCTGGTGGTGGCTACACCTTC

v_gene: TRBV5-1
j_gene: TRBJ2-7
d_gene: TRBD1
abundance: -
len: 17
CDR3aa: CASSARTGGFLTYEQYF
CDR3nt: TGCGCCAGCAGCGCGCGGACAGGGGGGTTTCTAACCTACGAGCAGTACTTC

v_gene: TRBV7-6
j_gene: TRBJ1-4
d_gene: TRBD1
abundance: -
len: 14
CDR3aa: CASSYSGTGEKLFF
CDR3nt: TGTGCCAGCAGCTACTCCGGGACAGGGGAAAAACTGTTTTTT

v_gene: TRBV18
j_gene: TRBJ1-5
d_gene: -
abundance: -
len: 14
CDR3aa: CASSPNPGRQPQHF
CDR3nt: TGTGCCAGCTCACCAAATCCAGGGCGGCAGCCCCAGCATTTT

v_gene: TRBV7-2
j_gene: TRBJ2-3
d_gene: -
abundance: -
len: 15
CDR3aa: CASSQGPSGADTQYF
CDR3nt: TGTGCCAGCAGCCAGGGGCCTAGCGGCGCAGATACGCAGTATTTT

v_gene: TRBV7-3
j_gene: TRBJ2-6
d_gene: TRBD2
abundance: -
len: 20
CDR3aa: CASSHVERGRPSDRANVLTF
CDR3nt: TGTGCCAGCAGCCATGTCGAGCGGGGGCGCCCGTCCGATAGGGCCAACGTCCTGACTTTC

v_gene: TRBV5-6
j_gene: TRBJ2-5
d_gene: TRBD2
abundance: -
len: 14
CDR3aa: CASSPRGFQETQYF
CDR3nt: TGTGCCAGCAGCCCGCGGGGGTTCCAAGAGACCCAGTACTTC

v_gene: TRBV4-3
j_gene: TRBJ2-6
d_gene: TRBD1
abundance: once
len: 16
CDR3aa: CASSQVRGHGANVLTF
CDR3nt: TGCGCCAGCAGCCAAGTAAGGGGGCATGGGGCCAACGTCCTGACTTTC

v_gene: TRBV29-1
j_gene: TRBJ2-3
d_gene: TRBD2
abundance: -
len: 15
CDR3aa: CSALGGVPITDTQYF
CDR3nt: TGCAGCGCCTTGGGGGGGGTACCAATCACAGATACGCAGTATTTT

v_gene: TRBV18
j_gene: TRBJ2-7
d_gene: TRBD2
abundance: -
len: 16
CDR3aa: CASSPPASGLSYEQYF
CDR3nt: TGTGCCAGCTCACCACCGGCTAGCGGGCTATCCTACGAGCAGTACTTC

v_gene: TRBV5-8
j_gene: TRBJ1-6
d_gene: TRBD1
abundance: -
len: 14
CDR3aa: CARSTGGTSSPLHF
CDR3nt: TGTGCCAGGAGTACAGGGGGCACCAGTTCACCCCTCCACTTT

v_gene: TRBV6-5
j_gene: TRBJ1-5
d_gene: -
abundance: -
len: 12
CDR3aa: CASSYVYQPQHF
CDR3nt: TGTGCCAGCAGTTACGTCTATCAGCCCCAGCATTTT

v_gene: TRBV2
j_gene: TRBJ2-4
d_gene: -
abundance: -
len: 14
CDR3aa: CASSETENRNIQYF
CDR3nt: TGTGCCAGCAGTGAAACGGAGAACCGGAACATTCAGTACTTC

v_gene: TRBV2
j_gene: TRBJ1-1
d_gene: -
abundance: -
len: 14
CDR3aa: CASTWDTHNTEAFF
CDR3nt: TGTGCCAGCACCTGGGACACCCATAACACTGAAGCTTTCTTT

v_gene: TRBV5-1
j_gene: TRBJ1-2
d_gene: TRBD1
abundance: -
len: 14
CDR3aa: CASSFTGENYGYTF
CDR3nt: TGCGCCAGCAGCTTCACAGGGGAGAACTATGGCTACACCTTC

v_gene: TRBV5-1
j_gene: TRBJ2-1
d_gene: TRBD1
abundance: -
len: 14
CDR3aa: CASSQGQGPHEQFF
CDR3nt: TGCGCCAGCAGCCAAGGACAGGGGCCCCATGAGCAGTTCTTC

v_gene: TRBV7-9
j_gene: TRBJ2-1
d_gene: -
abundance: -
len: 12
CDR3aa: CASSLNGNEQFF
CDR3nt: TGTGCCAGCAGCTTAAACGGTAATGAGCAGTTCTTC

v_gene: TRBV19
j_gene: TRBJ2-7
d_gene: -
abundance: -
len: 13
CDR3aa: CASSINSDYEQYF
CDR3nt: TGTGCCAGTAGTATCAACTCTGATTACGAGCAGTACTTC

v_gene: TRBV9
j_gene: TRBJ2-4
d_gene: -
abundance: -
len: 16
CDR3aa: CASRVGHPLAKNIQYF
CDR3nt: TGTGCCAGCAGGGTTGGGCATCCACTAGCCAAAAACATTCAGTACTTC

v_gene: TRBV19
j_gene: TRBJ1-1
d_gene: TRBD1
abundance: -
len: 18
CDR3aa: CASSAADRGRGENTEAFF
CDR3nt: TGTGCCAGTAGTGCCGCTGACAGGGGGCGGGGAGAGAACACTGAAGCTTTCTTT

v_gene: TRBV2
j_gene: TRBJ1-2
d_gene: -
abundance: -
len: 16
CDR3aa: CASSEAWDIPRGGYTF
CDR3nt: TGTGCCAGCAGTGAAGCTTGGGACATTCCTCGTGGAGGCTACACCTTC

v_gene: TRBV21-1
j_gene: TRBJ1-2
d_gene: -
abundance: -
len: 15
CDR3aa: CASFPGFRFNYGYTF
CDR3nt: TGTGCCAGCTTTCCGGGGTTTAGGTTTAACTATGGCTACACCTTC